This TCR beta chain was documented in a study of blood T cell repertoires in COVID-19. Study in general: Researchers got acute and convalescent COVID-19 samples from the United States, Italy and Spain.

Between the trimmed V and J ends, which lost 6 bases and 1 base, there was a span of 12 bases. The CDR3 has 14 amino acids. Looked up from germline, CDR1 is MNHEY and CDR2 is SVGAGI. Per the original methods: Estimation of nucleated cell counts relied on the amplification of reference gene primers. The protocol was immunoSEQ multiplex PCR, while the TCRdb copy is restricted to in-frame clones and leaves out a portion. D and trimming come from the DNA, and the V and J calls and clone size come from that table. The repertoire includes 250,000 to 350,000 clones, approximately 91% of them detected once, and about 11% sits in the top ten.

Sequencing used peripheral blood. The clonotype was recovered from a woman in her 30s with COVID-19, enrolled during active disease. The V call is TRBV6-5, the J call TRBJ1-1, with D unclear. The CDR3 DNA follows: TGTGCCAGCAGCATTACCTGGCAGAACACTGAAGCTTTCTTT. It is translated as CASSITWQNTEAFF.